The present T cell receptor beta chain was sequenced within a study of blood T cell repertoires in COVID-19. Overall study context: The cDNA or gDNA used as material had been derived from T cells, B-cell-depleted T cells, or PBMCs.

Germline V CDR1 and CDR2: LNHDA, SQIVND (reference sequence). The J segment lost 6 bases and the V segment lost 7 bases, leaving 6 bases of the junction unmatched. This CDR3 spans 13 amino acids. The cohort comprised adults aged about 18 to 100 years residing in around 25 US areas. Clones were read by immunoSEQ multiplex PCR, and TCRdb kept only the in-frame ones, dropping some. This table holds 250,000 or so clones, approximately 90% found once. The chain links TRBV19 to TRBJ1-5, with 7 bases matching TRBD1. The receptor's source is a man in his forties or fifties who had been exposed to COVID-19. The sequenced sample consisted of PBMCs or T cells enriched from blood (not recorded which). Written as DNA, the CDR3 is TGTGCCAGTAAACAGACAGGGATTCAGCCCCAGCATTTT. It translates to CASKQTGIQPQHF. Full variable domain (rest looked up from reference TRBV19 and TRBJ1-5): DGGITQSPKYLFRKEGQNVTLSCEQNLNHDAMYWYRQDPGQGLRLIYYSQIVNDFQKGDIAEGYSVSREKKESFPLTVTSAQKNPTAFYLCASKQTGIQPQHFGDGTRLSIL.